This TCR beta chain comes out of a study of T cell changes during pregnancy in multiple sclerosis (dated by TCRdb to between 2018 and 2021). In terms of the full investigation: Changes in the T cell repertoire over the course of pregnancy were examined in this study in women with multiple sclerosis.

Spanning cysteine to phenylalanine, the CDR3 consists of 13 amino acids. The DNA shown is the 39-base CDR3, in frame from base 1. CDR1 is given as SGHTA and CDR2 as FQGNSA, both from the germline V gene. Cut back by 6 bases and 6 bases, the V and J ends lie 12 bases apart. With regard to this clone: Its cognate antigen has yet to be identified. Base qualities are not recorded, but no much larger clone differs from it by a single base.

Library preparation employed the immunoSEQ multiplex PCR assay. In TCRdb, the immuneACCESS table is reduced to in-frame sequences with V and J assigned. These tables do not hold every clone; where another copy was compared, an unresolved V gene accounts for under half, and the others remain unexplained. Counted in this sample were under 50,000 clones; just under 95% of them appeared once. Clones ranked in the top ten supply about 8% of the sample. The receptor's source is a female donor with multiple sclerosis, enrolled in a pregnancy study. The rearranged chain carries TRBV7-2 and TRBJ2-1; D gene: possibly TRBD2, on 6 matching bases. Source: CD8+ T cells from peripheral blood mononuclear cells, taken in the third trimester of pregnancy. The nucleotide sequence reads TGTGCCAGCAGGCCCCCGGGAGTCAATGAGCAGTTCTTC. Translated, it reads CASRPPGVNEQFF.